The 27 T cell receptor beta chains listed next were all sequenced from one sample in a study of OX40 agonist ivuxolimab in advanced cancers. Receptor libraries were prepared by the immunoSEQ multiplex PCR assay. The clones in this table, taken by TCRdb from immuneACCESS, are in-frame only. Not every clone is retained; where verified, under half of the shortfall comes from an unresolved V gene, and the cause of the rest is unknown. This sample lists fewer than 45,000 clones; 60% to 80% were detected once. Approximately 18% of the sample is taken by the ten largest. The starting material was CD4+ or CD8+ T cells sorted from blood, obtained in a trial of the OX40 agonist ivuxolimab. Receptors originate from an adult with an advanced solid tumor such as melanoma, head and neck, liver or kidney cancer.

The V and J genes are TRBV7-2 and TRBJ1-5, with D possibly being TRBD1 (6 bases). Trimming pared 1 base from V and 9 bases from J, leaving 7 bases between. This CDR3 region has 12 residues. Germline V gives CDR1 SGHTA, CDR2 FQGNSA. The CDR3 sequence: CASSLVGGPQHF. For the CDR3, the DNA is TGTGCCAGCAGCTTAGTAGGGGGGCCCCAGCATTTT.

The chain carries TRBV2 and TRBJ2-7; D call uncertain. Germline V lookup: CDR1 SNHLY, CDR2 FYNNEI. Trimming left V 7 bases short and J 0 bases short, with 10 bases between. The CDR3 totals 13 residues. CDR3 in amino acids: CASTPPSSYEQYV. The CDR3 DNA follows: TGTGCCAGCACCCCCCCGAGCTCCTACGAGCAGTACGTC.

The genes are TRBV11-2 and TRBJ2-7; 11 bases match TRBD1. V lost 6 bases and J lost 6; bases outside the gene matches: 7. The CDR3 contains 14 residues. Germline values: CDR1 SGHAT, CDR2 FQNNGV. In nucleotides, the CDR3 is TGTGCCAGCAGAGACCCCGGGACAGGGGGCGAGCAGTACGTC. This codes for CASRDPGTGGEQYV.

This clone was picked up a small number of times. The rearrangement joins TRBV19 to TRBJ1-1, with TRBD1 identical over 8 bases. CDR3 size: 13 residues. V trimming: 4 bases; J trimming: 4 bases; junction bases outside the gene matches: 2. The germline V gene encodes CDR1 LNHDA and CDR2 SQIVND (reference sequence). CDR3 residues: CASSRQGITEAFF. The CDR3 DNA reads TGTGCCAGTAGTAGACAGGGGATCACTGAAGCTTTCTTT.

The V call is TRBV29-1, the J call TRBJ2-5, with no clear D. Trimming took off 2 bases at V and 0 bases at J, with 7 bases between the two ends. CDR1 and CDR2 (germline): SQVTM, ANQGSEA. This CDR3 has 13 residues. The CDR3 spells CSVEQAYQETQYF. The CDR3, as DNA: TGCAGCGTTGAACAGGCTTACCAAGAGACCCAGTACTTC.

The chain is built from TRBV7-2 and TRBJ2-1, with D hard to call. The CDR3 runs to 11 residues. Looked up from germline, CDR1 is SGHTA and CDR2 is FQGNSA. Trimming removed 5 bases from V and 12 bases from J, with 11 bases in between. This CDR3 is CASSTGVGQFF. CDR3 nucleotide sequence: TGTGCCAGCAGCACCGGTGTTGGGCAGTTCTTC.

The V call is TRBV19, the J call TRBJ2-5, with 9 bases matching TRBD1. This CDR3 comprises 15 residues. CDR1 and CDR2 (germline): LNHDA, SQIVND (reference sequence). V shed 4 bases and J 6 bases; nucleotides not matched to a gene: 9. CDR3 region: CASSNTGTGLKTQYF. The CDR3 DNA is TGTGCCAGTAGTAACACCGGGACAGGGTTAAAGACCCAGTACTTC.

This chain links TRBV6-5 with TRBJ1-2; tentatively, D is TRBD1 (5 bases). V lost 2 bases, J lost 4 bases, and 14 bases lay in between. Germline lookup yields CDR1 MNHEY and CDR2 SVGAGI. This CDR3 region has 15 residues. The CDR3 reads CASSYTQTALYGYTF. In DNA form, the CDR3 reads TGTGCCAGCAGTTACACCCAGACAGCCCTCTATGGCTACACCTTC.

The chain carries TRBV19 and TRBJ2-2; D uncertain. The CDR3 spans 13 residues. Trimming took 6 bases from V and 4 from J, leaving 9 bases between them. The germline V gene encodes CDR1 LNHDA and CDR2 SQIVND (reference sequence). The CDR3 loop reads CASSDTLTGELFF. CDR3 DNA: TGTGCCAGTAGCGACACCCTCACCGGGGAGCTGTTTTTT.

The chain carries TRBV28 and TRBJ2-3, with 7 bases that match TRBD1. Per the germline V gene, CDR1 is MDHEN and CDR2 is SYDVKM. Trimming cost V 4 bases and J 4 bases; bases outside gene matches: 11. CDR3 length equals 16 residues. The CDR3 here is CASSSIAGGDADTQYF. CDR3 nucleotides: TGTGCCAGCAGTTCGATCGCAGGGGGTGATGCAGATACGCAGTATTTT.

V usage is TRBV6-4 and J usage is TRBJ2-7; 9 nucleotides match TRBD1. Germline V gene lookup returns CDR1 MRHNA and CDR2 SNTAGT. The CDR3 consists of 15 residues. After removal of 3 bases from V and 2 bases from J, the junction contained 5 bases not matched to a gene. The CDR3 DNA is TGTGCCAGCAGTGATAAGGGACAGGGAACCTACGAGCAGTACGTC. Residues: CASSDKGQGTYEQYV.

This chain joins TRBV30 and TRBJ1-4; D unclear. The germline CDR1 and CDR2 sequences are GTSNPN and SVGIG (reference sequence). V lost 3 bases and J lost 6, with 11 bases in between. The length of the CDR3 is 13 residues. CDR3 bases: TGTGCCTGGAGCAGCGGAGGGCATGAAAAACTGTTTTTT. This gives the protein CAWSSGGHEKLFF.

The chain uses TRBV9 and TRBJ2-2; 8 bases are shared with TRBD2. CDR3 length: 18 residues. The V gene end was trimmed by 2 bases and the J gene end by 0 bases; junction bases not matched to a gene: 9. CDR1 is SGDLS and CDR2 is YYNGEE in the germline V gene. As DNA, the CDR3 is TGTGCCAGCAGCGTGCGTTCTAGCGGGTTTACGAACACCGGGGAGCTGTTTTTT. Protein sequence: CASSVRSSGFTNTGELFF.

A word on this clone: The junction differs from germline at one of its ends, possibly a read error. The chain couples TRBV7-2 to TRBJ2-4; 12 nucleotides line up with TRBD2. This CDR3 contains 15 residues. The germline gives CDR1 SGHTA, CDR2 FQGNSA. CDR3 in DNA: TGTGCCAGCAGCGCCGGCGGTCTAGCGGGGGGGAGGGCCAGGTTC. Amino acid sequence: CASSAGGLAGGRARF.

The chain has TRBV6-5 and TRBJ1-2; D possibly corresponds to TRBD1 (6 bases). The CDR3 loop spans 15 amino acids. Germline lookup yields CDR1 MNHEY and CDR2 SVGAGI. The V gene lost 0 bases and the J gene lost 2 bases, with 10 bases spanning the gap. The CDR3: CASSYSRRGNYGYTF. Written as DNA, the CDR3 is TGTGCCAGCAGTTACTCGAGAAGGGGGAACTATGGCTACACCTTC.

This clone was seen only a few times. The chain carries TRBV7-8 and TRBJ2-6; the D is unclear. V was cut by 4 bases and J by 2 bases, with 9 bases left in between. The CDR3 covers 15 residues. The germline V gene has CDR1 SGHVS and CDR2 FQNEAQ. CDR3 in amino acids: CASSSSIAGANVLTF. The CDR3 coding sequence is TGTGCCAGCAGCTCTTCCATAGCTGGGGCCAACGTCCTGACTTTC.

V and J are TRBV5-1 and TRBJ2-3; 9 bases align to TRBD2. The junction had 9 bases not matched to a gene; V was cut back by 5 bases and J by 5 bases. Germline lookup yields CDR1 SGHRS and CDR2 YFSETQ. The CDR3 is made up of 15 amino acids. The CDR3 region has the DNA TGCGCCAGCAGAGTGGGCGGGGGGGCGCAAGATACGCAGTATTTT. Translating it yields CASRVGGGAQDTQYF.

This clone was counted once. This rearrangement joins TRBV27 to TRBJ2-1; D gene ambiguous. CDR3 length: 15 residues. Between the trimmed V and J ends, which lost 1 base and 7 bases, there was a span of 14 bases. Germline V gene data show CDR1 as MNHEY and CDR2 as SMNVEV (reference sequence). This CDR3 reads CASSLFGAVGNEQFF. DNA of the CDR3: TGTGCCAGCAGTTTATTCGGTGCGGTGGGTAATGAGCAGTTCTTC.

This sequence joins TRBV10-1 and TRBJ2-3; 7 bases match TRBD1. Germline CDR1 and CDR2: WNHNN and SYGVQD (reference sequence). CDR3 size: 15 residues. The V gene end was trimmed by 2 bases and the J gene end by 1 base; junction bases not matched to a gene: 3. For the CDR3, the DNA is TGCGCCAGCAGTGAGGGACAGGTTGGCACAGATACGCAGTATTTT. This gives the protein CASSEGQVGTDTQYF.

This sequence joins TRBV30 and TRBJ2-5; TRBD2 aligns across 14 bases. This CDR3 contains 13 residues. V was pared by 8 bases and J by 7 bases, with 6 bases of the junction left unmatched. CDR1 is GTSNPN, CDR2 SVGIG, per germline (reference sequence). The chain's CDR3 is CARGLAGAGTQYF. CDR3 sequence (DNA): TGTGCCAGGGGACTAGCGGGAGCTGGGACCCAGTACTTC. Using reference TRBV30 and TRBJ2-5 for the parts outside the CDR3, the full variable domain is SQTIHQWPATLVQPVGSPLSLECTVEGTSNPNLYWYRQAAGRGLQLLFYSVGIGQISSEVPQNLSASRPQDRQFILSSKKLLLSDSGFYLCARGLAGAGTQYFGPGTRLLVL.

This sequence joins TRBV6-1 and TRBJ1-1, with 10 positions matching TRBD1. The CDR3 length is 15 residues. Germline CDR1 reads MNHNS; CDR2 reads SASEGT. The V gene end was trimmed by 5 bases and the J gene end by 5 bases; junction bases not matched to a gene: 8. CDR3 coding DNA: TGTGCCAGCAGTAAACCGGGACAGGGGAGGACTGAAGCTTTCTTT. It codes for CASSKPGQGRTEAFF.

The gene calls are TRBV15 and TRBJ2-5; 10 bases match TRBD2. The CDR3 runs to 14 residues. CDR1 and CDR2 (germline): LNHNV, YYDKDF (reference sequence). V lost 6 bases to trimming and J lost 2 bases; unmatched junction nucleotides: 3. CDR3 amino acids: CATRLAGGQETQYF. The CDR3 DNA reads TGTGCCACCAGATTAGCGGGGGGACAAGAGACCCAGTACTTC.

V usage is TRBV9 and J usage is TRBJ2-2, with D maybe TRBD2 (6 bases). V lost 0 bases to trimming and J lost 0 bases, with 12 bases between them. Per germline, CDR1 SGDLS and CDR2 YYNGEE. The CDR3 covers 17 residues. The CDR3 DNA follows: TGTGCCAGCAGCGTAGCTACGGAGGGAACGAACACCGGGGAGCTGTTTTTT. Its translation is CASSVATEGTNTGELFF.

J is TRBJ2-3 and V is TRBV7-8; no clear D gene. CDR3 length equals 16 residues. Trimming stripped 1 base from V and 0 bases from J, with 11 bases between. Germline V gene data show CDR1 as SGHVS and CDR2 as FQNEAQ. CDR3 amino acids: CASSLEVGRSTDTQYF. The CDR3 DNA reads as TGTGCCAGCAGCTTAGAGGTGGGCCGGAGCACAGATACGCAGTATTTT.

The chain joins TRBV29-1 to TRBJ2-3, with 9 bases that match TRBD2. V lost 3 bases and J lost 9; bases outside the gene matches: 7. The CDR3 contains 13 residues. Germline loops: CDR1 SQVTM, CDR2 ANQGSEA. Written as DNA, the CDR3 is TGCAGCGTTGAGCGGGGGGGGGAGAAAACGCAGTATTTT. This sequence encodes CSVERGGEKTQYF.

The chain employs TRBV11-2 and TRBJ2-1; D is unclear. CDR3 length equals 14 residues. V was pared by 5 bases and J by 8 bases, with 16 bases between. Germline CDR1 reads SGHAT; CDR2 reads FQNNGV. CDR3 sequence (DNA): TGTGCCAGCAGCCTGAGTCTTAAGACCCATGAGCAGTTCTTC. Translating it yields CASSLSLKTHEQFF.

The V call is TRBV6-5, the J call TRBJ2-7; D may be TRBD1 (6 bases). Deletions cut 7 bases from V and 3 bases from J, with 10 bases between. The germline V gene has CDR1 MNHEY and CDR2 SVGAGI. The length of the CDR3 is 12 residues. Here the CDR3 reads CASTKQGYEQYF. CDR3 DNA sequence: TGTGCCAGCACGAAACAGGGCTACGAGCAGTACTTC.